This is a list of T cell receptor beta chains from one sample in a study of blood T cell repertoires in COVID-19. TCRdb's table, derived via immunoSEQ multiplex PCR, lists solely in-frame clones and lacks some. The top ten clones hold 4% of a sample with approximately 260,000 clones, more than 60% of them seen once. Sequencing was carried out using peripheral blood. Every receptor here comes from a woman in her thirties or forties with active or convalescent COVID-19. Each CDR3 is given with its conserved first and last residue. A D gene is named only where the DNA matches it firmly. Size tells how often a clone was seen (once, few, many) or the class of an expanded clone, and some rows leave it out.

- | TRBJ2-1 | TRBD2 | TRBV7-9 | TGTGCCAGCAGCGTAGGACTAGTCCTCAACAATGAGCAGTTCTTC | CASSVGLVLNNEQFF
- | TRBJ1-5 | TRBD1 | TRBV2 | TGTGCCAGCAGTGAACGACAGGGAAATCAGCCCCAGCATTTT | CASSERQGNQPQHF
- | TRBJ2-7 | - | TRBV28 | TGTGCCAGCAGTTTGCGGTCCGGGGAGGAGCAGTACTTC | CASSLRSGEEQYF
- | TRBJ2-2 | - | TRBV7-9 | TGTGCCAGCAGCTTAGAATCAGCGAACACCGGGGAGCTGTTTTTT | CASSLESANTGELFF
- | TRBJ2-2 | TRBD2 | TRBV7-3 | TGTGCCAGCAGCCAGACTAGCGGGACGACCGGGGAGCTGTTTTTT | CASSQTSGTTGELFF
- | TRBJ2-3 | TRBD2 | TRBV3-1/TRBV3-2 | TGTGCCAGCAGCCGGGGACTAGCGGGGGAACTCACGCAGTATTTT | CASSRGLAGELTQYF
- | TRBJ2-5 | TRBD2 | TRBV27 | TGTGCCAGCAGTTTATATGGCGGGGGAGGGACCCAGTACTTC | CASSLYGGGGTQYF
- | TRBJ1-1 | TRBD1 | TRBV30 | TGTGCCTGGAGAAGGGGGCCAGAAGCTTTCTTT | CAWRRGPEAFF
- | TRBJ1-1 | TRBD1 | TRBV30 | TGTGCCTGGAGCAACAGGGGAGGCACTGAAGCTTTCTTT | CAWSNRGGTEAFF
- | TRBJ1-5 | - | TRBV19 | TGTGCCAGTAGTACCGGGTTGCGGGGCGGCAATCAGCCCCAGCATTTT | CASSTGLRGGNQPQHF
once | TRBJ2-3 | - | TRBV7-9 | TGTGCCAGCACCCCTAGCACAGATACGCAGTATTTT | CASTPSTDTQYF
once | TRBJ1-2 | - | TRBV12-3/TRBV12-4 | TGTGCCAGCAAACAGGGAATTACCTATGGCTACACCTTC | CASKQGITYGYTF
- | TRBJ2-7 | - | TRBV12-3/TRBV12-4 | TGTGCCAGCAGTTTCGCACCAGGGGAGCAGTACTTC | CASSFAPGEQYF
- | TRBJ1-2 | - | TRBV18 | TGTGCCAGCTCACCGGACTTTAACTATGGCTACACCTTC | CASSPDFNYGYTF
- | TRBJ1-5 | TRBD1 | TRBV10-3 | TGTGCCATCAGTGGACAGGGCTATCAGCCCCAGCATTTT | CAISGQGYQPQHF
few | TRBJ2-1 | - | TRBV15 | TGTGCCACCAGCAGAGTGAACAGGGAGCAGTTCTTC | CATSRVNREQFF
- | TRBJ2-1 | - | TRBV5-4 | TGTGCCGGAGAGGATGAGCAGTTCTTC | CAGEDEQFF
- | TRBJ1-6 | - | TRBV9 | TGTGCCAGCAGCGTAGGAGGGAGGGGGTCGTATTCACCCCTCCACTTT | CASSVGGRGSYSPLHF
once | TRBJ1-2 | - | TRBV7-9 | TGTGCCAGCAGCTTCCAGGCCTATGGCTACACCTTC | CASSFQAYGYTF
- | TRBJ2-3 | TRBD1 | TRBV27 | TGTGCCAGCAGTTTGGGACAGGGGAAAAGTGCTAGCACAGATACGCAGTATTTT | CASSLGQGKSASTDTQYF
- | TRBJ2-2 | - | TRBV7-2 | TGTGCCAGCAGTCCGCAGGGTTTCGCGAACACCGGGGAGCTGTTTTTT | CASSPQGFANTGELFF
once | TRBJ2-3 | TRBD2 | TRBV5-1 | TGCGCCAGCAGCTTGGCCTCGCGGGGGGCTAGCACAGATACGCAGTATTTT | CASSLASRGASTDTQYF
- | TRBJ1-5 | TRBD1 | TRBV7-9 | TGTGCCAGCAGCTTAGGTCAGACAGGGCCGGATCAGCCCCAGCATTTT | CASSLGQTGPDQPQHF
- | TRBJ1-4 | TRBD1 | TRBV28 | TGTGCCAGCAGTTTGCCGGGACAGGGCTCTGAAAAACTGTTTTTT | CASSLPGQGSEKLFF
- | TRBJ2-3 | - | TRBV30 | TGTGCCTGGAGTCCAGGTCGATCAGATACGCAGTATTTT | CAWSPGRSDTQYF
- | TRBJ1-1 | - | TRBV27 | TGTGCCAGCAGTTTATCCAGGAACACTGAAGCTTTCTTT | CASSLSRNTEAFF